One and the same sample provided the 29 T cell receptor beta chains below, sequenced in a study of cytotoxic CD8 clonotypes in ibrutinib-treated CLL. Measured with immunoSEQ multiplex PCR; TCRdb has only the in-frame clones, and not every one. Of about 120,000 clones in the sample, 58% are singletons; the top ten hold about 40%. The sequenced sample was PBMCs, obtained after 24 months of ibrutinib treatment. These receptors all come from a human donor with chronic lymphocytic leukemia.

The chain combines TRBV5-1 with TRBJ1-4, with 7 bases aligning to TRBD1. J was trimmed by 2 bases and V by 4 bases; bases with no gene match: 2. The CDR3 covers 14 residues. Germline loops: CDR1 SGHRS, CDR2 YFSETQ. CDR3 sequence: CASSRGGTNEKLFF. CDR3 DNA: TGCGCCAGCAGCAGAGGGGGCACTAATGAAAAACTGTTTTTT. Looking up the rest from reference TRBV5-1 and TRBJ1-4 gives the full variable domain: KAGVTQTPRYLIKTRGQQVTLSCSPISGHRSVSWYQQTPGQGLQFLFEYFSETQRNKGNFPGRFSGRQFSNSRSEMNVSTLELGDSALYLCASSRGGTNEKLFFGSGTQLSVL.

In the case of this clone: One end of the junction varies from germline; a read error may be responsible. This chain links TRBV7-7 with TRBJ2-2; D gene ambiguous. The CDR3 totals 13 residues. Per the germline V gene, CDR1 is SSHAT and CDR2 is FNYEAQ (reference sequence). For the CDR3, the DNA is TGTGCTAGCAGCTTAGTATACACCGGGGAGCTGTTTTTT. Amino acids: CASSLVYTGELFF.

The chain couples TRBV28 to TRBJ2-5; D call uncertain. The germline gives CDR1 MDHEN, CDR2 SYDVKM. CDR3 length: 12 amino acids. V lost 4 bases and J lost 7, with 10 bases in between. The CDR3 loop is CASSWWDGTQYF. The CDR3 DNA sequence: TGTGCCAGCAGTTGGTGGGATGGGACCCAGTACTTC.

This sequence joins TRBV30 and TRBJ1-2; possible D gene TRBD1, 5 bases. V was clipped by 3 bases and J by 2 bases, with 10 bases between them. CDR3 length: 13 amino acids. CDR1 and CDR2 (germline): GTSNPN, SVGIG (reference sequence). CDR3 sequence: CAWSEGPNYGYTF. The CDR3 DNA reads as TGTGCCTGGAGCGAGGGACCGAACTATGGCTACACCTTC.

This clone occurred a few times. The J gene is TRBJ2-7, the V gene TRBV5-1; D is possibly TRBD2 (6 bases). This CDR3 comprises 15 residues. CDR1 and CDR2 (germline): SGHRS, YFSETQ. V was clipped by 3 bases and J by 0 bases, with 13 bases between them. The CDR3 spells CASSYTGLSSYEQYF. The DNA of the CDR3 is TGCGCCAGCAGCTACACGGGACTCAGCTCCTACGAGCAGTACTTC.

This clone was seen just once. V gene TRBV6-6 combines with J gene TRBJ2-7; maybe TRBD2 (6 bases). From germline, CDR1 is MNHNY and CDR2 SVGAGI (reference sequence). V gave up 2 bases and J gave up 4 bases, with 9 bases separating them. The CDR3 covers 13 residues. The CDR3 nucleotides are TGTGCCAGCAGTTACGGTCGGGGGTACGAGCAGTACTTC. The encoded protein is CASSYGRGYEQYF.

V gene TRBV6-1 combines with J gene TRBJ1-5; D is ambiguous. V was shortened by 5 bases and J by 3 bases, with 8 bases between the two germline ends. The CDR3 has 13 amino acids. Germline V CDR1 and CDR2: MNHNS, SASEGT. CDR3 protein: CASSPGINQPQHF. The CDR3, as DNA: TGTGCCAGCAGTCCGGGGATCAATCAGCCCCAGCATTTT.

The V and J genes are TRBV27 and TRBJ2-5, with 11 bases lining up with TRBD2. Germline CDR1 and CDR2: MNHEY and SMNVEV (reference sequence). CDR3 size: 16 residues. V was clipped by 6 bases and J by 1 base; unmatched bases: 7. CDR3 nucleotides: TGTGCCAGCAGCCACGCTAGCGGGGGGCCCCAAGAGACCCAGTACTTC. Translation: CASSHASGGPQETQYF.

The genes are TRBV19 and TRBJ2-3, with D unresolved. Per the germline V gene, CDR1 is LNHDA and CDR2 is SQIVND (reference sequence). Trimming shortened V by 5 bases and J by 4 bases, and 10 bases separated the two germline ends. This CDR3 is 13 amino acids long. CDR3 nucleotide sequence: TGTGCCAGTAGTGTGGCCCCCCCAGATACGCAGTATTTT. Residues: CASSVAPPDTQYF. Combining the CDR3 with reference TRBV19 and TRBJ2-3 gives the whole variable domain DGGITQSPKYLFRKEGQNVTLSCEQNLNHDAMYWYRQDPGQGLRLIYYSQIVNDFQKGDIAEGYSVSREKKESFPLTVTSAQKNPTAFYLCASSVAPPDTQYFGPGTRLTVL.

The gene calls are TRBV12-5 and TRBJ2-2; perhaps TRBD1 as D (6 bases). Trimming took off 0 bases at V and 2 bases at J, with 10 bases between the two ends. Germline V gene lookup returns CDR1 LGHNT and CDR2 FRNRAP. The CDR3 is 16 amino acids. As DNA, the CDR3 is TGTGCTAGTGGTTTGGTAGTGGGACAAAACACCGGGGAGCTGTTTTTT. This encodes CASGLVVGQNTGELFF.

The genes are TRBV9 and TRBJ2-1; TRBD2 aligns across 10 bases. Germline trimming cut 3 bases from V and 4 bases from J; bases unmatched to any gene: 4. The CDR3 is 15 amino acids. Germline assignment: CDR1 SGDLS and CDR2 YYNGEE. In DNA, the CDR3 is TGTGCCAGCAGCGCCGGGACTAGCGAATACAATGAGCAGTTCTTC. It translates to CASSAGTSEYNEQFF.

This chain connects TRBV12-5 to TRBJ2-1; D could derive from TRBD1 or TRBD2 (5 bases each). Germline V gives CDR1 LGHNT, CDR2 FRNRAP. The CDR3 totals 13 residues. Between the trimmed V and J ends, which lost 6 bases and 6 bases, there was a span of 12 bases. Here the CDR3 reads CASGLIGGNEQFF. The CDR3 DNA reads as TGTGCTAGTGGCCTCATTGGGGGCAATGAGCAGTTCTTC.

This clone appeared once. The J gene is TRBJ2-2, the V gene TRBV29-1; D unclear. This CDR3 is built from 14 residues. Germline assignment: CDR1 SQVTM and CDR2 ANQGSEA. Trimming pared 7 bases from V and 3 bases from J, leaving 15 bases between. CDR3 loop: CSAGGGRDTGELFF. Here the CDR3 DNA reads TGCAGCGCCGGCGGCGGCCGGGACACCGGGGAGCTGTTTTTT.

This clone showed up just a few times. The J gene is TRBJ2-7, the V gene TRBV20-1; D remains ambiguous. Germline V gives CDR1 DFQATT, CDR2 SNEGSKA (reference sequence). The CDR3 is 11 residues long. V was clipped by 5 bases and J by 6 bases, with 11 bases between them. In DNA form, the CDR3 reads TGCAGTGCTTCGGACGGCCCCGAGCAGTACTTC. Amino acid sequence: CSASDGPEQYF.

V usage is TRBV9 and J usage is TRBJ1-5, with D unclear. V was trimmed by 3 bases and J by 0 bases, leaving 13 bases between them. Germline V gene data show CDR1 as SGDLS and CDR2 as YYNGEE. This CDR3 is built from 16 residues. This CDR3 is CASSENTVDSNQPQHF. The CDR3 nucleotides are TGTGCCAGCAGCGAAAATACGGTGGATAGCAATCAGCCCCAGCATTTT.

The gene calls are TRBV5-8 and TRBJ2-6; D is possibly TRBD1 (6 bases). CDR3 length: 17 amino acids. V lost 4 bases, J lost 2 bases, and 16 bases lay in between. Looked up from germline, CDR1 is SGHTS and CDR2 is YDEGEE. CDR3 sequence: CASSRVGGVPGANVLTF. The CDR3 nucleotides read TGTGCCAGCAGCCGAGTAGGGGGTGTGCCTGGGGCCAACGTCCTGACTTTC.

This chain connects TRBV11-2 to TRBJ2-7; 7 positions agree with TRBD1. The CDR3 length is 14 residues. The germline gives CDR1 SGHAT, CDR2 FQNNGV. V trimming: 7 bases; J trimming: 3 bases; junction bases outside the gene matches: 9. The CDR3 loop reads CASTLGTANYEQYF. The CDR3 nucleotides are TGTGCCAGCACCCTCGGGACAGCGAACTACGAGCAGTACTTC.

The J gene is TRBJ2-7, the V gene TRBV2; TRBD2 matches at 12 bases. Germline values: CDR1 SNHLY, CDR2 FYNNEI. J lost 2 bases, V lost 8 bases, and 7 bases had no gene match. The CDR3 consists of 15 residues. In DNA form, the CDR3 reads TGTGCCAGCTTCGGGAGGACTAGCGGGGCCTACGAGCAGTACTTC. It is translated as CASFGRTSGAYEQYF.

CDR3 coding DNA: TGTGCCAGCAGTTCGTTAGCGGGGGGGCAGATGGCCCAGTACTTC. The encoded protein is CASSSLAGGQMAQYF. This chain joins TRBV27 and TRBJ2-5, with 11 bases that match TRBD2. Looked up from germline, CDR1 is MNHEY and CDR2 is SMNVEV (reference sequence). The CDR3 extends over 15 amino acids. V lost 4 bases and J lost 9; bases outside the gene matches: 10.

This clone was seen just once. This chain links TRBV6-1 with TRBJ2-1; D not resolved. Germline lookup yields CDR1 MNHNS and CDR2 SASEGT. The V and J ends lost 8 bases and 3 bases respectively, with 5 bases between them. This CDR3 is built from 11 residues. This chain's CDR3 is CASRRYNEQFF. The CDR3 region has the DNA TGTGCCAGCCGCCGCTACAATGAGCAGTTCTTC.

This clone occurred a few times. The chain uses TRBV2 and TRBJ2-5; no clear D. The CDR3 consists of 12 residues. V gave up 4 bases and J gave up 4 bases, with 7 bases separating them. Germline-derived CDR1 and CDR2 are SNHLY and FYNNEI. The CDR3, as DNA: TGTGCCAGCAGTGTGAATGCAGAGACCCAGTACTTC. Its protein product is CASSVNAETQYF.

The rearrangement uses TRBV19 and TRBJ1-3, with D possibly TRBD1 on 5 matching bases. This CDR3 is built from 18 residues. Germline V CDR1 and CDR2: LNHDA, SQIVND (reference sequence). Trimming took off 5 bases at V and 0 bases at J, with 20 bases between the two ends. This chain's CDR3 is CASSAQPGTASSGNTIYF. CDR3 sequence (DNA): TGTGCCAGTAGTGCGCAACCCGGGACGGCGAGCTCTGGAAACACCATATATTTT.

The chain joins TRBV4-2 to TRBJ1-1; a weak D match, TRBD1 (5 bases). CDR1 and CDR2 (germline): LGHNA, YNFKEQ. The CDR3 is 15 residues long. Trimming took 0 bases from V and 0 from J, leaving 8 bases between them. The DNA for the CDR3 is TGTGCCAGCAGCCAAGATTGGACACTGAACACTGAAGCTTTCTTT. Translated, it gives CASSQDWTLNTEAFF.

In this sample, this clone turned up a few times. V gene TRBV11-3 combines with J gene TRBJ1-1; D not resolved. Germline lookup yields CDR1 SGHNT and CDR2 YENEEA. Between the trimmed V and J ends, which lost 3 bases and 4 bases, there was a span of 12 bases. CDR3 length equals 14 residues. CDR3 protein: CASSFRRESTEAFF. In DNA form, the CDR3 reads TGTGCCAGCAGCTTCCGGCGAGAGTCCACTGAAGCTTTCTTT.

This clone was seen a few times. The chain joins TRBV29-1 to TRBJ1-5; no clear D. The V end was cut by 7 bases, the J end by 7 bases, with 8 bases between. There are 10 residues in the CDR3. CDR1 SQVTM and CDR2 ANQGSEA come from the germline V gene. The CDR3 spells CSDGTQPQHF. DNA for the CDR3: TGCAGCGACGGAACGCAGCCCCAGCATTTT.

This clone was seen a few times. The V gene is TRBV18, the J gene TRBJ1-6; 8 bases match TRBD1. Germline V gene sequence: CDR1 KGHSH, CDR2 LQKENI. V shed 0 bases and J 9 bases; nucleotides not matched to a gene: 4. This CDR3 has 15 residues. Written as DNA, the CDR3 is TGTGCCAGCTCACCACCGGGGACAGGCAGTTCACCCCTCCACTTT. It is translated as CASSPPGTGSSPLHF.

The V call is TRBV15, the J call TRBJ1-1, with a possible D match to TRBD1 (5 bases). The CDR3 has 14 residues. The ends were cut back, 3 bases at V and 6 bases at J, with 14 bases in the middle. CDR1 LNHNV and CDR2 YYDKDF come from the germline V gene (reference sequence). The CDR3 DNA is TGTGCCACCAGCAGCCCCCAGCCGGGGGCTGAAGCTTTCTTT. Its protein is CATSSPQPGAEAFF.

CDR3 nucleotide sequence: TGTGCCAGCAGCTTCGAGACTGTAGGGACTGAAGCTTTCTTT. Encoded protein: CASSFETVGTEAFF. V is TRBV7-2 and J is TRBJ1-1; no clear D. Trimming cost V 3 bases and J 5 bases, with 13 bases left between them. Germline CDR1 reads SGHTA; CDR2 reads FQGNSA. This CDR3 comprises 14 residues.

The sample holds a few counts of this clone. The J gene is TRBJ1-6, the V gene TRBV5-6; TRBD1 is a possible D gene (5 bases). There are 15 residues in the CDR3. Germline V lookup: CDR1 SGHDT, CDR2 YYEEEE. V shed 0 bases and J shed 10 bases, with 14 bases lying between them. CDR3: CASSLEGQRGSPLHF. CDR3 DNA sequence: TGTGCCAGCAGCTTGGAGGGGCAGCGCGGGTCACCCCTCCACTTT. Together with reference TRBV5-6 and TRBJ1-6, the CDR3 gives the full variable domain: DAGVTQSPTHLIKTRGQQVTLRCSPKSGHDTVSWYQQALGQGPQFIFQYYEEEERQRGNFPDRFSGHQFPNYSSELNVNALLLGDSALYLCASSLEGQRGSPLHFGNGTRLTVT.